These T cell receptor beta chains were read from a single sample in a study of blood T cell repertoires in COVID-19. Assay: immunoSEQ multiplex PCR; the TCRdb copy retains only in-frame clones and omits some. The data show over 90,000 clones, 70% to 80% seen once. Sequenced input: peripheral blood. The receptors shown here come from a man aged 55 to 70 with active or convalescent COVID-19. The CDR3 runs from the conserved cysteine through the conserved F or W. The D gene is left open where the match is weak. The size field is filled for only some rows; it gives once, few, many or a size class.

TGTGCCAGCAGTCTCACCGGGTCCAACACCGGGGAGCTGTTTTTT | CASSLTGSNTGELFF | TRBJ2-2 | once | TRBV3-1/TRBV3-2 | -
TGTGCCAGTTCGAGCGGGAGTCAAACCGGGGAGCTGTTTTTT | CASSSGSQTGELFF | TRBJ2-2 | - | TRBV3-1/TRBV3-2 | TRBD2
TGTGCCAGCCTCTTGTACGGTGAAGCTTTCTTT | CASLLYGEAFF | TRBJ1-1 | - | TRBV7-9 | -
TGTGCCAGCAGTACACCCGGGACAGGGATATATGGCTACACCTTC | CASSTPGTGIYGYTF | TRBJ1-2 | - | TRBV6-5 | TRBD1
TGTGCCAGCAGCTTAGGGAGGAACACTGAAGCTTTCTTT | CASSLGRNTEAFF | TRBJ1-1 | - | TRBV11-2 | -
TGTGCCAGCAGCGGGAACAGCCACACAGATACGCAGTATTTT | CASSGNSHTDTQYF | TRBJ2-3 | - | TRBV9 | -
TGTGCCAGCGTCGCTATTTACAATGAGCAGTTCTTC | CASVAIYNEQFF | TRBJ2-1 | - | TRBV19 | -
TGTGCCAGTAGTGATCAGGGGGTTATTAATGAGCAGTTCTTC | CASSDQGVINEQFF | TRBJ2-1 | - | TRBV19 | TRBD1
TGTGCCAGCAGTGGGGGGACTAGCGGGAGGACGTCCTACAATGAGCAGTTCTTC | CASSGGTSGRTSYNEQFF | TRBJ2-1 | few | TRBV6-1 | TRBD2
TGCAGCGTTGGCGGGGTAAAGAACACCGGGGAGCTGTTTTTT | CSVGGVKNTGELFF | TRBJ2-2 | - | TRBV29-1 | -
TGTGCCAGCAGTTTTCTGGCCTCTAACTATGGCTACACCTTC | CASSFLASNYGYTF | TRBJ1-2 | few | TRBV27 | -
TGCGCCAGCAACAACCGGGCTAGCGGGAGGAGCTCCTACAATGAGCAGTTCTTC | CASNNRASGRSSYNEQFF | TRBJ2-1 | - | TRBV5-1 | TRBD2
TGCGCCAGCAGCTTGTCCGGCAGGGGGCAGGGGAATGAGCAGTTCTTC | CASSLSGRGQGNEQFF | TRBJ2-1 | - | TRBV5-1 | TRBD1
TGTGCCAGCAGTTTGTCAGGGGACTATGGCTACACCTTC | CASSLSGDYGYTF | TRBJ1-2 | - | TRBV27 | -
TGCAGCGTTGAGCGAACTAACTATGGCTACACCTTC | CSVERTNYGYTF | TRBJ1-2 | - | TRBV29-1 | -
TGTGCCAGCAGCCAAGACGGGAGGCGAACTAGCACAGATACGCAGTATTTT | CASSQDGRRTSTDTQYF | TRBJ2-3 | - | TRBV14 | TRBD2
TGTGCCACGAGACCTCTAGCGGGAGTTGGGGACAATGAGCAGTTCTTC | CATRPLAGVGDNEQFF | TRBJ2-1 | - | TRBV9 | TRBD2
TGTGCCACCAGTGATGGACCAACAGGGGGCACAGATACGCAGTATTTT | CATSDGPTGGTDTQYF | TRBJ2-3 | - | TRBV24-1 | TRBD1
TGTGCCAGCAGCTTAACCCCCCGGGGGGTCTATGGCTACACCTTC | CASSLTPRGVYGYTF | TRBJ1-2 | - | TRBV7-3 | -
TGTGCCAGCAGCGTAGGTCAGGCCACCGGGGAGCTGTTTTTT | CASSVGQATGELFF | TRBJ2-2 | - | TRBV9 | -
TGCGCCAGCAGCATTAAATCCGGGACTAGCGGCTACAATGAGCAGTTCTTC | CASSIKSGTSGYNEQFF | TRBJ2-1 | - | TRBV5-1 | TRBD2
TGTGCCAGCAGCTTGGGGACTAGCTCCTACAATGAGCAGTTCTTC | CASSLGTSSYNEQFF | TRBJ2-1 | - | TRBV5-8 | TRBD2
TGTGCCAGCTCACCGGGACTAGCGGGGGTTAATGAGCAGTTCTTC | CASSPGLAGVNEQFF | TRBJ2-1 | - | TRBV18 | TRBD2
TGTGCCAGTAGTATAGGTCCAGGGAACTACGAGCAGTACTTC | CASSIGPGNYEQYF | TRBJ2-7 | - | TRBV19 | -
TGTGCCAGCAGCTCCACGGAATCGGGACAGGGGGTTCGGGAGCAGTTCTTC | CASSSTESGQGVREQFF | TRBJ2-1 | once | TRBV11-3 | TRBD1
TGTGCCAGCAGCGGAGACAGTTACACCGGGGAGCTGTTTTTT | CASSGDSYTGELFF | TRBJ2-2 | - | TRBV9 | -
TGTGCCATCAGTGGCCGCCGGGCCGGGGATGGAAACACCATATATTTT | CAISGRRAGDGNTIYF | TRBJ1-3 | - | TRBV10-3 | -
TGTGCCAGCAGCTCCCGGCCTCCCGGGACAGGGAGGTCGAAAAAGGATGGCTACACCTTC | CASSSRPPGTGRSKKDGYTF | TRBJ1-2 | - | TRBV6-6 | TRBD1
TGCGCCAGCAGCTTGACGGGCAGGGCGGGAGCGGGAGATACGCAGTATTTT | CASSLTGRAGAGDTQYF | TRBJ2-3 | few | TRBV5-1 | TRBD2
TGTGCCAGCAGTGCTGGACTGCGGGAGCAGTACTTC | CASSAGLREQYF | TRBJ2-7 | few | TRBV28 | -
TGTGCCAGCAGCCAAGCTGCGCTGAACACTGAAGCTTTCTTT | CASSQAALNTEAFF | TRBJ1-1 | - | TRBV3-1/TRBV3-2 | -
TGTGCCAGTAGTATCGGGACAGGTAACACTGAAGCTTTCTTT | CASSIGTGNTEAFF | TRBJ1-1 | - | TRBV19 | TRBD1
TGCAGCGTTGAACGGGGGGTGGGTGGCTACACCTTC | CSVERGVGGYTF | TRBJ1-2 | - | TRBV29-1 | -
TGTGCCAGCAGTGATTCTTCCCCGCGACAGGGTTCCTACAATGAGCAGTTCTTC | CASSDSSPRQGSYNEQFF | TRBJ2-1 | - | TRBV25-1 | TRBD1
TGTGCCAGCACCCTTACGGGACAGGGGAAGAATGAGCAGTTCTTC | CASTLTGQGKNEQFF | TRBJ2-1 | few | TRBV7-2 | TRBD1
TGCGCCAGCAGCCTAGTGGGACAGGGGGAAAACATTCAGTACTTC | CASSLVGQGENIQYF | TRBJ2-4 | - | TRBV4-1 | TRBD1
TGTGCCAGCAGTGACCGGACAGGGGGGACTAGATCAGTCAATGAGCAGTTCTTC | CASSDRTGGTRSVNEQFF | TRBJ2-1 | once | TRBV25-1 | TRBD1
TGTGCCAGCAGTTTTAGATCCGGTAACGCTTTCTTT | CASSFRSGNAFF | TRBJ1-1 | - | TRBV12-3/TRBV12-4 | -
TGTGCCAGCAGCCTTTGGGGGGATAATTCACCCCTCCACTTT | CASSLWGDNSPLHF | TRBJ1-6 | - | TRBV28 | -
TGCGCCAGCAGCTTGCAGACGGGAGCTACTAATGAAAAACTGTTTTTT | CASSLQTGATNEKLFF | TRBJ1-4 | - | TRBV5-1 | -
TGTGCCAGTAGTCCCTATAGCAATCAGCCCCAGCATTTT | CASSPYSNQPQHF | TRBJ1-5 | medium-sized | TRBV19 | -
TGTGCCAGCTCGAGCGGGGGGGGGAATGAGCAGTTCTTC | CASSSGGGNEQFF | TRBJ2-1 | - | TRBV6-4 | TRBD2
TGCGCCAGCCGCACAGGGGGAAAAGGACTAGCGGGAGGGCGGGTAGATACGCAGTATTTT | CASRTGGKGLAGGRVDTQYF | TRBJ2-3 | once | TRBV4-3 | TRBD2
TGCGCCAGCAGCCAAAACGACATTGGCTCTGGAAACACCATATATTTT | CASSQNDIGSGNTIYF | TRBJ1-3 | - | TRBV4-1 | -
TGTGCCAGCAAGGAAGGACACAGCACAGATACGCAGTATTTT | CASKEGHSTDTQYF | TRBJ2-3 | few | TRBV2 | -
TGTGCCAGCAGCCAAGATTCCAGATTGAACACTGAAGCTTTCTTT | CASSQDSRLNTEAFF | TRBJ1-1 | - | TRBV3-1/TRBV3-2 | -
TGTGCCAGCAGCAAAGGCGGGGCTGATGAAAAACTGTTTTTT | CASSKGGADEKLFF | TRBJ1-4 | - | TRBV21-1 | -
TGTGCCACCAGTGATACCGGGACAGGGGCCTACGAGCAGTACTTC | CATSDTGTGAYEQYF | TRBJ2-7 | - | TRBV24-1 | TRBD1